The following is a T cell receptor (beta chain) sequence with its context. This record comes from a study of blood T cell repertoires in COVID-19. At the level of the study: There were acute and convalescent COVID-19 samples, and they came from the United States, Italy and Spain. Sources were T cells, B-cell-depleted T cells, or PBMCs; the material itself was cDNA or gDNA.

The repertoire was sequenced with immunoSEQ multiplex PCR; TCRdb's copy has only in-frame clones and lacks some. The sample shows around 80,000 clones, approximately 80% of them seen only once. Trimming pared 10 bases from V and 4 bases from J, leaving 10 bases between. The CDR3 totals 11 residues. Germline CDR1 is MNHEY and CDR2 is SVGAGI. The specimen was peripheral blood. This chain links TRBV6-5 with TRBJ1-1; weak D call: TRBD1 (6 bases). This receptor was obtained from a woman at least 80 years old with acute or convalescent COVID-19. CDR3 protein: CATTGSTEAFF. DNA for the CDR3: TGTGCCACTACAGGGTCCACTGAAGCTTTCTTT.